The sample holds many counts of the clone carrying this T cell receptor beta chain. What it binds is not known. CDR3 length equals 15 residues. Germline V lookup: CDR1 MGHDK, CDR2 SYGVNS. The V end lost 5 bases, the J end lost 8 bases, and 18 bases lay between the germline ends. Carrying unique molecular identifiers, the cDNA also gained a universal primer site through template switching. A single record per CDR3 protein comes from TCRdb applying MiXCR to the 5' RACE reads. The sample lists 150,000 or so distinct CDR3 sequences; around 3.6% were seen once. This entry belongs to a study of identical twins. Study results and limitations: Models underestimated out-of-frame TCR alpha sharing in monozygotic twins. The presence of invariant MAIT and iNKT cells could partly confound analyses of zero-insertion sequences. There were fewer insertions in abundant cord blood beta clonotypes, but memory repertoires showed no such pattern.

The clonotype was recovered from a man younger than 35 in good health. The chain employs TRBV25-1 and TRBJ1-4; no clear D. Sequenced input: memory T cells sorted from blood. This CDR3 reads CASSRSWGRGEKLFF. In nucleotides, the CDR3 is TGTGCCAGCAGTCGAAGCTGGGGAAGAGGGGAAAAACTGTTTTTT. Supplemented by reference TRBV25-1 and TRBJ1-4, the full variable domain reads EADIYQTPRYLVIGTGKKITLECSQTMGHDKMYWYQQDPGMELHLIHYSYGVNSTEKGDLSSESTVSRIRTEHFPLTLESARPSHTSQYLCASSRSWGRGEKLFFGSGTQLSVL.